The 12 T cell receptor beta chains presented below share a single source sample, sequenced in a study of PD-1 blockade in mismatch repair-deficient tumors. The repertoire was sequenced with immunoSEQ multiplex PCR; TCRdb's copy has only in-frame clones and lacks some. The data hold about 79,000 clones, with around 80% observed a single time. Specimen: peripheral blood, collected 44 weeks after starting pembrolizumab. These receptors came from an adult with mismatch repair-deficient cancer.

The V and J genes are TRBV2 and TRBJ1-4; 11 nucleotides align to TRBD1. The CDR3 has 15 residues. Germline V CDR1 and CDR2: SNHLY, FYNNEI. V lost 8 bases and J lost 0; bases outside the gene matches: 2. CDR3: CASSGQGATNEKLFF. The CDR3 DNA sequence: TGTGCCAGCTCGGGACAGGGGGCAACTAATGAAAAACTGTTTTTT.

Comments on this clone: This same CDR3 is encoded by further DNA sequences in the sample. The rearrangement uses TRBV18 and TRBJ1-5; D is unresolved. Trimming removed 3 bases from V and 4 bases from J, with 10 bases in between. The CDR3 sequence is 14 residues long. Germline assignment: CDR1 KGHSH and CDR2 LQKENI. CDR3 residues: CASSPGTGNQPQHF. DNA of the CDR3: TGTGCCAGCTCACCCGGAACCGGGAATCAGCCCCAGCATTTT. The full variable domain, rest sourced from reference TRBV18 and TRBJ1-5, is NAGVMQNPRHLVRRRGQEARLRCSPMKGHSHVYWYRQLPEEGLKFMVYLQKENIIDESGMPKERFSAEFPKEGPSILRIQQVVRGDSAAYFCASSPGTGNQPQHFGDGTRLSIL.

This chain connects TRBV7-2 to TRBJ2-5; D not resolved. This CDR3 spans 14 amino acids. The V and J ends lost 5 bases and 5 bases respectively, with 15 bases between them. Germline V gene data show CDR1 as SGHTA and CDR2 as FQGNSA. CDR3 loop: CASSPTALRETQYF. The CDR3 DNA sequence: TGTGCCAGCAGCCCGACGGCTCTTCGGGAGACCCAGTACTTC.

A few counts support this clone. The chain carries TRBV7-6 and TRBJ1-5, with D unresolved. Trimming shortened V by 3 bases and J by 7 bases, and 10 bases separated the two germline ends. Germline lookup yields CDR1 SGHVS and CDR2 FNYEAQ. This CDR3 has 13 amino acids. CDR3 amino acids: CASSLQVWQPQHF. For the CDR3, the DNA is TGTGCCAGCAGCTTGCAGGTGTGGCAGCCCCAGCATTTT.

The chain combines TRBV11-3 with TRBJ2-1; 8 bases map to TRBD2. The V gene's germline CDR1 is SGHNT and CDR2 YENEEA. The length of the CDR3 is 14 residues. The V gene end was trimmed by 6 bases and the J gene end by 0 bases; junction bases not matched to a gene: 1. CDR3 sequence (DNA): TGTGCCAGCAGGGGACTAGACTCCTACAATGAGCAGTTCTTC. Its translation: CASRGLDSYNEQFF.

The chain combines TRBV7-2 with TRBJ2-7, with 9 positions matching TRBD1. Germline CDR1 SGHTA, CDR2 FQGNSA. V lost 10 bases and J lost 1; bases outside the gene matches: 5. This CDR3 region has 13 residues. The CDR3 reads CATAQGASYEQYF. DNA of the CDR3: TGTGCCACCGCACAGGGGGCGTCCTACGAGCAGTACTTC.

The chain uses TRBV9 and TRBJ1-1; the D gene is possibly TRBD1 (5 bases). Germline V CDR1 and CDR2: SGDLS, YYNGEE. Trimming removed 0 bases at V and 4 bases at J, with 10 bases between. The CDR3 runs 14 residues. The CDR3 protein is CASSVVGGGTEAFF. DNA for the CDR3: TGTGCCAGCAGCGTAGTGGGGGGTGGCACTGAAGCTTTCTTT.

DNA of the CDR3: TGTGCCAGCAGCTTAGGGCAGGGGCTCCAAGAGACCCAGTACTTC. This sequence encodes CASSLGQGLQETQYF. The rearrangement links TRBV11-2 to TRBJ2-5; TRBD1 might be the D (6 bases). The CDR3 runs 15 residues. The V gene's germline CDR1 is SGHAT and CDR2 FQNNGV. V was shortened by 1 base and J by 1 base, with 10 bases between the two germline ends.

The chain employs TRBV5-8 and TRBJ2-1, with 8 bases lining up with TRBD1. The germline gives CDR1 SGHTS, CDR2 YDEGEE. The CDR3 loop spans 15 amino acids. The J segment lost 4 bases and the V segment lost 4 bases, leaving 7 bases of the junction unmatched. CDR3 DNA: TGTGCCAGCAGCGCCGGGACAGGAGCATACAATGAGCAGTTCTTC. It translates to CASSAGTGAYNEQFF.

A single count supports this clone. V and J are TRBV6-1 and TRBJ1-2; no firm D call. Germline CDR1 MNHNS, CDR2 SASEGT. The CDR3 is made up of 16 amino acids. V lost 0 bases and J 1 base, leaving 12 bases between the germline ends. The CDR3 region is CASSEASGRDNYGYTF. DNA of the CDR3: TGTGCCAGCAGTGAAGCTTCGGGGAGGGATAACTATGGCTACACCTTC.

V gene TRBV7-9 combines with J gene TRBJ2-7; no definite D call. CDR1 SEHNR and CDR2 FQNEAQ come from the germline V gene (reference sequence). Trimming cost V 5 bases and J 2 bases, with 7 bases left between them. This CDR3 is 12 amino acids long. CDR3 in amino acids: CASSPRTYEQYF. For the CDR3, the DNA is TGTGCCAGCAGCCCCCGAACCTACGAGCAGTACTTC.

V gene TRBV5-4 combines with J gene TRBJ2-7; 9 positions match TRBD2. The length of the CDR3 is 16 residues. Germline assignment: CDR1 SGHNT and CDR2 YYREEE (reference sequence). The junction had 8 bases not matched to a gene; V was cut back by 4 bases and J by 0 bases. This chain's CDR3 is CASSQSDSGSSYEQYF. The CDR3 bases are TGTGCCAGCAGCCAGTCAGATAGCGGGAGCTCCTACGAGCAGTACTTC. Together with reference TRBV5-4 and TRBJ2-7, the CDR3 gives the full variable domain: ETGVTQSPTHLIKTRGQQVTLRCSSQSGHNTVSWYQQALGQGPQFIFQYYREEENGRGNFPPRFSGLQFPNYSSELNVNALELDDSALYLCASSQSDSGSSYEQYFGPGTRLTVT.